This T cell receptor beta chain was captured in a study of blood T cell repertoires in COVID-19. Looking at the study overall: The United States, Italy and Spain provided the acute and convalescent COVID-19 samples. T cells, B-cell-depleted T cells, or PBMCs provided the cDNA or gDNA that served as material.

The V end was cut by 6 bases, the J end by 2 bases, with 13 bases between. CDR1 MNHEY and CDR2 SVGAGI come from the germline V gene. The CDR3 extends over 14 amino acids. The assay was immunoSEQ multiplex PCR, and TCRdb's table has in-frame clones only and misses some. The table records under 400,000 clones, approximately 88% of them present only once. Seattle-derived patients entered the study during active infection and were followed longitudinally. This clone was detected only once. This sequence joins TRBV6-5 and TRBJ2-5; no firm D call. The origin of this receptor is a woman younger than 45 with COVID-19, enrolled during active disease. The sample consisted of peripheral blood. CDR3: CASSPSAAQETQYF. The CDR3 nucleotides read TGTGCCAGCAGCCCCTCGGCGGCTCAAGAGACCCAGTACTTC.